These T cell receptor beta chains were read from a single sample in a study of T cells after yellow fever vaccination. Using its own MiXCR run on the 5' RACE reads, TCRdb lists one record per CDR3 protein. The repertoire holds a few hundred thousand distinct CDR3 sequences, with about 4% as singletons. The sample here was PBMCs, taken 5 days after the yellow fever booster vaccination. The receptors shown here come from a man aged 18-30 years who received the YFV17D yellow fever vaccine. The CDR3 runs from the conserved cysteine through the conserved F or W. Not every row has a clone size; where given, it reads once, few, many or a size class.

abundance,j_gene,v_gene,CDR3aa
many,TRBJ1-1,TRBV4-1,CASSGGSMNTEAFF
few,TRBJ1-5,TRBV20-1,CSAREQGNQPQHF
NA,TRBJ2-5,TRBV3-1,CASSPGLAGNSRETQYF
few,TRBJ2-3,TRBV7-6,CASSLAGGPLYF
NA,TRBJ2-5,TRBV6-2/TRBV6-3,CASSYSIGLEETQYF
many,TRBJ1-1,TRBV7-9,CASSLWGMNTEAFF
NA,TRBJ1-4,TRBV6-5,CASSDRATTNEKLFF
NA,TRBJ1-1,TRBV5-4,CASSFIQDTEAFF
many,TRBJ2-5,TRBV6-1,CASSFSWAQYF
NA,TRBJ1-1,TRBV7-9,CATSEAFF
NA,TRBJ1-6,TRBV15,CATSTGMYNSPLHF
few,TRBJ2-5,TRBV7-2,CASSPGVIRAAQYF
many,TRBJ1-3,TRBV9,CASSVVGSGNTIYF
few,TRBJ2-5,TRBV7-9,CASSLAEFGMETQYF
many,TRBJ1-6,TRBV5-1,CASSRAVEVSYNSPLHF
many,TRBJ2-7,TRBV29-1,CSVDDRGDEQYF
NA,TRBJ2-1,TRBV7-9,CASSARRGPPPEQFF
many,TRBJ1-1,TRBV6-6,CAVFRGMNTEAFF
NA,TRBJ1-2,TRBV12-3/TRBV12-4,CASSLVVGYGYTF
NA,TRBJ1-2,TRBV18,CASSPRGSGGYTF
few,TRBJ1-5,TRBV5-5,CASSFGRGSNQPQHF
few,TRBJ1-1,TRBV7-9,CASSPEPSNTEAFF
many,TRBJ2-4,TRBV7-9,CASSIGQGVGGNIQYF
NA,TRBJ2-3,TRBV7-2,CASSLVSGTDTQYF
few,TRBJ1-5,TRBV6-2/TRBV6-3,CASKTTQGQPQHF
many,TRBJ2-6,TRBV6-5,CASRQNSGANVLTF
many,TRBJ2-2,TRBV4-1,CASSARLSSGTGELFF
few,TRBJ1-6,TRBV20-1,CSALRGGAGSPLHF
many,TRBJ1-1,TRBV20-1,CSARVLGENTEAFF
NA,TRBJ2-2,TRBV5-4,CASSLWGTGELFF
few,TRBJ2-1,TRBV4-1,CASFGEMGNEQFF
many,TRBJ2-5,TRBV7-2,CASSLRLTQETQYF
few,TRBJ2-5,TRBV4-1,CASSQSGGAVETQYF
many,TRBJ2-7,TRBV10-1,CASLSRTDRGYEQYF
few,TRBJ1-1,TRBV6-2/TRBV6-3,CASSRHRGPAEAFF
few,TRBJ2-1,TRBV20-1,CSARLPGRSVNEQFF
many,TRBJ2-2,TRBV5-1,CASSFGSTGELFF
NA,TRBJ2-3,TRBV4-1,CASSLRQGVTDTQYF
NA,TRBJ2-1,TRBV29-1,CSVAGSLGHEQFF
NA,TRBJ2-5,TRBV5-1,CASSLGLGGETKYF
NA,TRBJ1-5,TRBV15,CATSPYNQPQHF
many,TRBJ2-1,TRBV6-1,CASTRRPGQGSREQFF
NA,TRBJ2-3,TRBV20-1,CSASGTSGGDTQYF
many,TRBJ2-3,TRBV9,CASSVGTTSTDTQYF
NA,TRBJ2-1,TRBV2,CASSERGRLKQFF
NA,TRBJ1-2,TRBV6-5,CASTHGTGGLYGYTF
many,TRBJ2-1,TRBV19,CASSIGTGNEQFF
NA,TRBJ2-1,TRBV20-1,CSAPPRTGRNEQFF
many,TRBJ1-1,TRBV7-9,CASSFLLNTEAFF
few,TRBJ2-5,TRBV10-3,CAISGPRETQYF
many,TRBJ2-7,TRBV6-5,CASSSEGTGGEYYEQYF
NA,TRBJ1-5,TRBV7-2,CASSMTGNLGQPQHF
NA,TRBJ2-5,TRBV4-3,CASSQDQVGGGLQETQYF
many,TRBJ2-1,TRBV10-3,CAIRGDSYNEQFF
few,TRBJ1-3,TRBV6-2/TRBV6-3,CASRTRLSGNTIYF
many,TRBJ2-3,TRBV3-1,CASRGTTGTSDTDTQYF
few,TRBJ2-4,TRBV12-3/TRBV12-4,CASSPAQNIQYF
few,TRBJ2-3,TRBV11-2,CASSHLTSGGPTDTQYF
NA,TRBJ2-3,TRBV24-1,CATRAGGQGLPTDTQYF
few,TRBJ2-1,TRBV12-3/TRBV12-4,CASSLGAGGMDEQFF